Listed below are T cell receptor beta chains from one sample, sequenced in a study of T cells in Graves' hyperthyroidism and ophthalmopathy. TCRdb itself ran the multiplex PCR reads through MiXCR, one entry per CDR3 protein. The table shows about 250,000 distinct CDR3 sequences, with more than 20% occurring only once. Source material: blood. Source of these receptors: a woman aged 40 to 55 with Graves' ophthalmopathy. Both conserved end residues are part of each CDR3. The D gene is left open where the match is weak. Clone size, where shown, is once, few, many, or a class for clones that have expanded.

v_gene	d_gene	abundance	j_gene	CDR3aa	CDR3nt
TRBV28	-	-	TRBJ1-2	CASSFGQNINYGYTF	TGTGCCAGCAGTTTCGGACAGAACATTAACTATGGCTACACCTTC
TRBV6-1	-	many	TRBJ2-7	CASKEDNYEQYF	TGTGCCAGCAAGGAAGACAACTACGAGCAGTACTTC
TRBV6-5	TRBD1	many	TRBJ1-2	CASSYWTGVDYGYTF	TGTGCCAGCAGTTACTGGACAGGGGTAGACTATGGCTACACCTTC
TRBV6-5	TRBD2	many	TRBJ2-1	CASSLEAGYYNEQFF	TGTGCCAGCAGTTTAGAAGCGGGATACTACAATGAGCAGTTCTTC
TRBV11-1	-	-	TRBJ2-7	CASSPNRVRKQYF	TGTGCCAGCAGCCCGAACAGGGTACGTAAGCAGTACTTC
TRBV6-1	-	many	TRBJ1-5	CATSLWEFNQPQHF	TGTGCCACCAGCCTGTGGGAATTCAATCAGCCCCAGCATTTT
TRBV6-2/TRBV6-3	-	-	TRBJ1-2	CASRKTDSYGYTF	TGTGCCAGCAGGAAGACGGACTCCTATGGCTACACCTTC
TRBV15	-	many	TRBJ2-5	CATSRPLHPPTQETQYF	TGTGCCACCAGCAGACCGCTGCACCCCCCCACCCAAGAGACCCAGTACTTC
TRBV24-1	-	many	TRBJ2-5	CATSDSRQPRQETQYF	TGTGCCACCAGTGATTCGCGACAGCCAAGGCAAGAGACCCAGTACTTC
TRBV29-1	TRBD2	many	TRBJ2-7	CSVWKRGGREQYF	TGCAGCGTTTGGAAGCGGGGGGGACGGGAGCAGTACTTC
TRBV6-6	TRBD1	many	TRBJ1-1	CASSTGGWTEAFF	TGTGCCAGCAGCACAGGGGGATGGACTGAAGCTTTCTTT
TRBV5-1	TRBD2	few	TRBJ2-5	CASSHSGEQETQYF	TGCGCCAGCAGCCATAGCGGGGAGCAAGAGACCCAGTACTTC
TRBV2	TRBD2	many	TRBJ2-7	CASSQGTSYLTYEQYF	TGTGCCAGCAGCCAAGGGACTAGCTATTTAACCTACGAGCAGTACTTC
TRBV6-2/TRBV6-3	-	once	TRBJ1-1	CASSYSFTSRTEAFF	TGTGCCAGCAGTTACTCGTTTACGTCGCGGACTGAAGCTTTCTTT
TRBV12-3/TRBV12-4	-	-	TRBJ1-2	CASSPLGSYGYTF	TGTGCCAGCAGCCCGCTCGGATCATATGGCTACACCTTC
TRBV6-5	TRBD2	many	TRBJ2-5	CASSYIREALEETQYF	TGTGCCAGCAGTTATATTCGGGAGGCCTTGGAAGAGACCCAGTACTTC
TRBV6-1	TRBD2	many	TRBJ2-1	CASSETSGRVEQFF	TGTGCCAGCAGTGAGACTAGCGGGAGGGTCGAGCAGTTCTTC
TRBV27	-	-	TRBJ1-2	CASSPRIAPGYGYIF	TGTGCCAGCAGCCCGAGGATAGCCCCTGGCTATGGCTACATCTTC
TRBV7-9	-	-	TRBJ2-7	CAISVGYEQYF	TGTGCCATCAGCGTCGGCTACGAGCAGTACTTC
TRBV30	-	many	TRBJ1-1	CAWSGVGTEAFF	TGTGCCTGGAGTGGCGTCGGCACTGAAGCTTTCTTT
TRBV6-5	-	many	TRBJ1-1	CASSYRQRNTEAFF	TGTGCCAGCAGTTACCGACAGAGGAACACTGAAGCTTTCTTT
TRBV6-1	-	many	TRBJ2-2	CASRRVAVNTGELFF	TGTGCCAGCAGGAGAGTAGCGGTTAACACCGGGGAGCTGTTTTTT
TRBV3-1	-	many	TRBJ2-7	CASSQETRALYEQYF	TGTGCCAGCAGCCAAGAAACGAGGGCCCTCTACGAGCAGTACTTC
TRBV2	TRBD1	-	TRBJ1-5	CASSEQGDGNQPQHF	TGTGCCAGCAGCGAACAGGGGGATGGCAATCAGCCCCAGCATTTT
TRBV24-1	-	many	TRBJ2-3	CATSVGAPDTQYF	TGTGCCACCAGTGTGGGGGCACCAGATACGCAGTATTTT
TRBV6-5	-	-	TRBJ1-2	CASSYSKGAGYTF	TGTGCCAGCAGTTACTCGAAAGGGGCCGGCTACACCTTC
TRBV12-3/TRBV12-4	-	-	TRBJ2-7	CASSEPGLVTYEQYF	TGTGCCAGCAGCGAACCGGGGCTTGTGACCTACGAGCAGTACTTC
TRBV7-3	-	-	TRBJ1-6	CASSVSVRNSPLHF	TGTGCCAGCAGCGTAAGCGTTAGGAATTCACCCCTCCACTTT
TRBV2	-	many	TRBJ1-1	CASSIPGGLATEAFF	TGTGCCAGCAGTATTCCCGGGGGGTTGGCCACTGAAGCTTTCTTT
TRBV4-1	-	many	TRBJ1-1	CASSRQVDTEAFF	TGCGCCAGCAGCCGACAGGTCGACACTGAAGCTTTCTTT
TRBV27	TRBD1	many	TRBJ1-6	CASRKQGAGSPLHF	TGTGCCAGCAGAAAACAGGGGGCAGGTTCACCCCTCCACTTT
TRBV4-1	-	many	TRBJ2-7	CASSSDSLYEQYF	TGCGCCAGCAGCTCCGACTCTCTCTACGAGCAGTACTTC
TRBV15	-	many	TRBJ1-1	CATSRDAGFEAFF	TGTGCCACCAGCAGAGATGCGGGATTTGAAGCTTTCTTT
TRBV12-3/TRBV12-4	-	-	TRBJ2-3	CASSLTTEALINTDTQYF	TGTGCCAGCAGTTTAACAACAGAGGCGCTTATTAACACAGATACGCAGTATTTT
TRBV20-1	-	many	TRBJ1-5	CSARDRRGGGSSNQPQHF	TGCAGTGCTAGAGATCGGAGGGGTGGAGGGTCTAGCAATCAGCCCCAGCATTTT
TRBV28	TRBD1	-	TRBJ1-1	CASSLAMGQESAFF	TGTGCCAGCAGTTTAGCGATGGGACAGGAAAGCGCTTTCTTT
TRBV20-1	-	many	TRBJ2-5	CSARDLAGRGLAEAGNKETQYF	TGCAGTGCTAGAGATCTTGCAGGTCGGGGGCTAGCGGAGGCGGGGAACAAAGAGACCCAGTACTTC
TRBV7-6	TRBD2	-	TRBJ2-7	CASSKSTSGFSEQYF	TGTGCCAGCAGCAAAAGCACTAGCGGTTTCTCCGAGCAGTACTTC
TRBV6-1	-	-	TRBJ2-1	CASSVRVGYEQFF	TGTGCCAGCAGTGTCAGGGTGGGCTACGAGCAGTTCTTC
TRBV6-1	-	-	TRBJ1-5	CASSPRGAISNQPQHF	TGTGCCAGCAGTCCAAGAGGGGCCATAAGCAATCAGCCCCAGCATTTT
TRBV27	-	many	TRBJ2-7	CASSLPPGDITTYEQYF	TGTGCCAGCAGTTTACCGCCGGGGGACATCACGACCTACGAGCAGTACTTC
TRBV19	-	many	TRBJ1-2	CASQQLRGGYTF	TGTGCCAGCCAGCAGCTCAGAGGTGGCTACACCTTC
TRBV19	TRBD1	many	TRBJ2-2	CASSILGQGGTGELFF	TGTGCCAGTAGTATACTAGGACAGGGAGGCACCGGGGAGCTGTTTTTT
TRBV30	TRBD1	once	TRBJ2-7	CAWSVLQGPYEQYF	TGTGCCTGGAGTGTACTACAGGGGCCCTACGAGCAGTACTTC
TRBV6-2/TRBV6-3	-	few	TRBJ2-3	CASSYSSRQGGPDTQYF	TGTGCCAGCAGTTACTCGAGTCGGCAGGGAGGTCCAGATACGCAGTATTTT
TRBV5-1	TRBD1	many	TRBJ2-5	CASSLPTGTGVGETQYF	TGCGCCAGCAGCTTGCCGACCGGGACAGGGGTAGGCGAGACCCAGTACTTC
TRBV6-5	TRBD2	-	TRBJ2-7	CASSYRTSDEQYF	TGTGCCAGCAGTTACCGGACTAGCGACGAGCAGTACTTC
TRBV4-2	TRBD2	many	TRBJ2-2	CASSPTLAGGAGELFF	TGTGCCAGCAGCCCTACACTAGCGGGAGGAGCCGGGGAGCTGTTTTTT
TRBV27	TRBD1	-	TRBJ1-2	CASSLIGQGERDYGYTF	TGTGCCAGCAGTTTAATCGGACAGGGCGAAAGAGACTATGGCTACACCTTC
TRBV28	-	many	TRBJ2-5	CASSLGGAETQYF	TGTGCCAGCAGTTTAGGTGGGGCAGAGACCCAGTACTTC
TRBV28	TRBD1	-	TRBJ2-7	CATDRGTGSTYEQYF	TGTGCCACAGATCGGGGGACAGGATCTACCTACGAGCAGTACTTC
TRBV28	-	many	TRBJ1-1	CASSLRTPYRRGMNTEAFF	TGTGCCAGCAGTTTACGGACCCCTTACAGGCGGGGCATGAACACTGAAGCTTTCTTT
TRBV5-1	TRBD2	-	TRBJ2-7	CASSSRRGAYEQYF	TGCGCCAGCAGCAGTCGGCGGGGGGCCTACGAGCAGTACTTC
TRBV5-1	TRBD1	many	TRBJ2-7	CASRLIVGQIYEQYF	TGCGCCAGCAGGCTAATAGTGGGACAGATCTACGAGCAGTACTTC
TRBV10-3	TRBD1	many	TRBJ2-2	CAISDRDRDPNTGELFF	TGTGCCATCAGTGATCGCGACAGGGACCCGAACACCGGGGAGCTGTTTTTT
TRBV2	TRBD2	-	TRBJ2-7	CASIRGGGPGYEQYF	TGTGCCAGCATCCGAGGCGGGGGGCCTGGGTACGAGCAGTACTTC
TRBV2	TRBD1	many	TRBJ2-2	CATSGGRVTGELFF	TGTGCCACCTCAGGGGGCAGAGTAACCGGGGAGCTGTTTTTT
TRBV3-1	-	few	TRBJ2-7	CASSQGDDEQYF	TGTGCCAGCAGCCAAGGCGACGACGAGCAGTACTTC
TRBV6-1	TRBD1	few	TRBJ2-7	CASIPTGQGAREQYF	TGTGCCAGCATTCCAACGGGACAGGGGGCTAGGGAGCAGTACTTC